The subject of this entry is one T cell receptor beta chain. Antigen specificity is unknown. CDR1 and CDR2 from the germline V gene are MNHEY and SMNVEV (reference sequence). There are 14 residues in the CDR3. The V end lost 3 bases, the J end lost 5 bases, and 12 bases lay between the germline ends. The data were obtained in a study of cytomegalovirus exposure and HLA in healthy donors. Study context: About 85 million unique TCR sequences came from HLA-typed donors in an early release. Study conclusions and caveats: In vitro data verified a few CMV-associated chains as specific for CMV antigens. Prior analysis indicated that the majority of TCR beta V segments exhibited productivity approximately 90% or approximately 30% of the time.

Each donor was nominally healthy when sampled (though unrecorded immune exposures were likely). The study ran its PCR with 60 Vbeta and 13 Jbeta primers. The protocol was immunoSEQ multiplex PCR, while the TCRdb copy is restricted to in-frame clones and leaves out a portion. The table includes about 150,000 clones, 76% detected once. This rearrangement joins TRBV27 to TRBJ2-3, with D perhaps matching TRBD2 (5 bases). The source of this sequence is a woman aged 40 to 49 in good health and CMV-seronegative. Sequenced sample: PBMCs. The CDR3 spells CASSFPSSLDTQYF. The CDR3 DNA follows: TGTGCCAGCAGTTTTCCTAGCTCCCTAGATACGCAGTATTTT.